This TCR beta chain is drawn from a study of blood T cell repertoires in COVID-19. Across the whole study: Researchers got acute and convalescent COVID-19 samples from the United States, Italy and Spain. The cDNA or gDNA used as material had been derived from T cells, B-cell-depleted T cells, or PBMCs.

Authors' data handling: Nucleated cell counts were estimated from reference gene primer amplification. Clones were read by immunoSEQ multiplex PCR, and TCRdb kept only the in-frame ones, dropping some. The V and J calls and the clone size are those of that table, but D and trimming were determined from the DNA. This sample carries 50,000 to 55,000 clones, about 85% of them seen once, and the ten largest clones take 6.5%. The sample was peripheral blood. The sequence was obtained from a man in his sixties with acute or convalescent COVID-19.

This chain's CDR3 is CASSDDGGNQPQHF. The CDR3 coding sequence is TGTGCCAGCAGTGACGATGGCGGGAATCAGCCCCAGCATTTT. This chain connects TRBV2 to TRBJ1-5, with D unclear. V was shortened by 3 bases and J by 4 bases, with 10 bases between the two germline ends. CDR3 length: 14 residues. Per germline, CDR1 SNHLY and CDR2 FYNNEI.